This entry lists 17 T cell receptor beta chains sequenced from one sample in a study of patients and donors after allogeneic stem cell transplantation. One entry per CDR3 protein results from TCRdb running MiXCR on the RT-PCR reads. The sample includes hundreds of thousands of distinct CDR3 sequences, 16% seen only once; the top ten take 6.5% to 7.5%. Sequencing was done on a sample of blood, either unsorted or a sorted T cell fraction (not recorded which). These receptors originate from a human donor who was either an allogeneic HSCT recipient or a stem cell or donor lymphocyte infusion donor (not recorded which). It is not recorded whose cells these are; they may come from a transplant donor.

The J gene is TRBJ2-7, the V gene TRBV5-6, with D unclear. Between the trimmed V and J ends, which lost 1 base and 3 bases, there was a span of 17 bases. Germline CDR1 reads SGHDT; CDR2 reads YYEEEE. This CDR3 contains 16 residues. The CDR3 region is CASSLFTGVNYYEQYF. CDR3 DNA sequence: TGTGCCAGCAGCTTGTTTACGGGCGTCAATTACTACGAGCAGTACTTC.

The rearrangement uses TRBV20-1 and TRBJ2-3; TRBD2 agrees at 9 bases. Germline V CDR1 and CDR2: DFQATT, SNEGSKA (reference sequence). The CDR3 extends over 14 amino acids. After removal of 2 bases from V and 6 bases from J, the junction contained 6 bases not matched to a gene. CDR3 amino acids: CSARRRGGMDTQYF. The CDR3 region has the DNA TGCAGTGCTAGAAGGCGGGGGGGGATGGATACGCAGTATTTT.

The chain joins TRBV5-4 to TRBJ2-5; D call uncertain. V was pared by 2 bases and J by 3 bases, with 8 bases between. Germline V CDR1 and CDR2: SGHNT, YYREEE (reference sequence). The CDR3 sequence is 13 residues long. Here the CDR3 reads CASSFRQEETQYF. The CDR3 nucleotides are TGTGCCAGCAGCTTCCGTCAAGAAGAGACCCAGTACTTC. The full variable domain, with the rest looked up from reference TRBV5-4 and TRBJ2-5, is ETGVTQSPTHLIKTRGQQVTLRCSSQSGHNTVSWYQQALGQGPQFIFQYYREEENGRGNFPPRFSGLQFPNYSSELNVNALELDDSALYLCASSFRQEETQYFGPGTRLLVL.

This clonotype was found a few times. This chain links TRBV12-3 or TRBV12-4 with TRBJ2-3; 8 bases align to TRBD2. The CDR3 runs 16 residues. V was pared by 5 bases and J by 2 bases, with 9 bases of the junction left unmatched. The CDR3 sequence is CASSQRAGAYTDTQYF. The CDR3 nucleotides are TGTGCCAGCAGTCAGAGAGCGGGGGCCTACACAGATACGCAGTATTTT.

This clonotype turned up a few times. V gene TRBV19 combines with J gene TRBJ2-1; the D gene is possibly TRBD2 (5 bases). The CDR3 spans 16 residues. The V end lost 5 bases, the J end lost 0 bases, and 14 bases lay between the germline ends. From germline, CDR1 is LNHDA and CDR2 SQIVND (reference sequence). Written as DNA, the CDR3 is TGTGCCAGTAGTTTCCGAGCGGAATACTCCTACAATGAGCAGTTCTTC. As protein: CASSFRAEYSYNEQFF.

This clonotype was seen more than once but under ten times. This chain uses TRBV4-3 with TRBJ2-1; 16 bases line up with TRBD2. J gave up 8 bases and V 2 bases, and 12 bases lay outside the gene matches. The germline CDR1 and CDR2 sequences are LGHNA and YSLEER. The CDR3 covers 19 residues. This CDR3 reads CASSQSGLAGGPPKDEQFF. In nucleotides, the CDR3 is TGCGCCAGCAGCCAATCGGGACTAGCGGGGGGGCCCCCTAAGGATGAGCAGTTCTTC.

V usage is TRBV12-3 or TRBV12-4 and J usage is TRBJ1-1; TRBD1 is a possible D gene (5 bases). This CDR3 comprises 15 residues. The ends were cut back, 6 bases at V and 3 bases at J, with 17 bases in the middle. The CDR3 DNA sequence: TGTGCCAGCAGAGATCACAACCGGGACGACACTGAAGCTTTCTTT. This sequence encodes CASRDHNRDDTEAFF.

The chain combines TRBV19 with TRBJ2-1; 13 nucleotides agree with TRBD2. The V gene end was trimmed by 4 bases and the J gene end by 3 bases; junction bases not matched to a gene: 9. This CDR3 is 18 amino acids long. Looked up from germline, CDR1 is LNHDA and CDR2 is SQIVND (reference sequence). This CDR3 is CASSNHRGLAGVYNEQFF. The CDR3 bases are TGTGCCAGTAGTAACCATCGAGGACTAGCGGGAGTCTACAATGAGCAGTTCTTC.

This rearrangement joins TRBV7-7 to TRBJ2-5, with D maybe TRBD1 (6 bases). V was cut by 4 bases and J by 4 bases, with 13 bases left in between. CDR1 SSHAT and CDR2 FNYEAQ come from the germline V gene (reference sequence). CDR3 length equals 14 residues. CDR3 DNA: TGTGCCAGCAGCTCTGGCAGGGGAGTAGAGACCCAGTACTTC. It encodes CASSSGRGVETQYF.

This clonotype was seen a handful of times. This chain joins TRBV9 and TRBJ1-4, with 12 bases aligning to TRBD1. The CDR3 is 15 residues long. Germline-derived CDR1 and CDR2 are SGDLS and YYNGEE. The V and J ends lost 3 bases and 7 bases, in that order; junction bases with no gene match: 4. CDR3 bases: TGTGCCAGCAGCGCCCGGGACAGGGGGCGTGAAAAACTGTTTTTT. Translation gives CASSARDRGREKLFF.

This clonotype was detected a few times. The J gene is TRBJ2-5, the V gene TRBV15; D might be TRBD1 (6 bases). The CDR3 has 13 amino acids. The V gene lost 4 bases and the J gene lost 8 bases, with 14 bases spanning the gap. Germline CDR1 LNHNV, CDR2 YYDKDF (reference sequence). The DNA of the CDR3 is TGTGCCACCAGCAACGGGGACATTGAAACCCAGTACTTC. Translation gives CATSNGDIETQYF.

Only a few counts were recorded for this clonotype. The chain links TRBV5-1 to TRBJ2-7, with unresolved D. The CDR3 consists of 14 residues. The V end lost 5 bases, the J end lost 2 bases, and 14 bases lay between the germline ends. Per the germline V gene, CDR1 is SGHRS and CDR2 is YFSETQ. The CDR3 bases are TGCGCCAGCAGGGGTAAACCGGCAACCTACGAGCAGTACTTC. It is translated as CASRGKPATYEQYF.

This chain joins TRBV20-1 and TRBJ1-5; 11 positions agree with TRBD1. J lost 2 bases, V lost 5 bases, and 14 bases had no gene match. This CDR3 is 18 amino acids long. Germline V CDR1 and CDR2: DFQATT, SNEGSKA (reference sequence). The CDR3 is CSAQIRDRGIWGNQPQHF. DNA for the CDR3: TGCAGTGCTCAGATCCGGGACAGGGGGATTTGGGGCAATCAGCCCCAGCATTTT.

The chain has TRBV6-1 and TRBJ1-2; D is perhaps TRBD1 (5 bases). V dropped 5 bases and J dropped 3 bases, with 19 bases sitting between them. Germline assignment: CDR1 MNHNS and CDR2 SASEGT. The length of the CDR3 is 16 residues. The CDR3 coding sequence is TGTGCCAGCAGTCGGGGGAGTTCCTGGGGGTACTATGGCTACACCTTC. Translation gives CASSRGSSWGYYGYTF.

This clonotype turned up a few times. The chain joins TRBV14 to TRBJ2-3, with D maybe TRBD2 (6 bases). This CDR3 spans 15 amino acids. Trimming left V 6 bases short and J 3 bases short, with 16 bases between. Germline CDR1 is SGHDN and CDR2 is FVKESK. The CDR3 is CASRPYGSATDTQYF. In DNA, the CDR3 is TGTGCCAGCAGACCTTACGGGAGTGCTACAGATACGCAGTATTTT.

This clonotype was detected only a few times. CDR3 sequence reads: CSASPSALRAEAFF. CDR3 nucleotide sequence: TGCAGTGCTAGTCCGTCGGCGCTGAGGGCTGAAGCTTTCTTT. The chain combines TRBV20-1 with TRBJ1-1; D gene unclear. This CDR3 has 14 amino acids. Trimming stripped 3 bases from V and 6 bases from J, with 17 bases between. Germline V gene data show CDR1 as DFQATT and CDR2 as SNEGSKA (reference sequence).

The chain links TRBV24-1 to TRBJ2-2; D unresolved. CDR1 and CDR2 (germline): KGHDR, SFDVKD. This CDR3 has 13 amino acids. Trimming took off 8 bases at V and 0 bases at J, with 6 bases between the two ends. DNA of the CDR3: TGTGCCACCACGACACCGAACACCGGGGAGCTGTTTTTT. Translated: CATTTPNTGELFF.